This TCR beta chain originates from a study of CXCR3-negative and CXCR3-positive naive CD8 T cells. Overall study results and limits: Fresh PBMCs served for most assays, and CXCR3 expression fell partially after cryopreservation. Researchers report that CXCR3-positive naive cells carry more hydrophobic TRB CDR3s than CXCR3-negative naive cells. TRBV-TRBJ usage was alike in naive CXCR3-negative and CXCR3-positive cells but differed in memory cells.

Every CD8+ T cell subset underwent triplicate sorting at about 300,000 cells apiece. The naive CD8+ gate required CD45RO-CCR7+CD27+CD95- phenotype. Carrying UMI labels, the TRB cDNA libraries were prepared through 5' RACE. TCRdb reprocessed the 5' RACE reads and reports one entry per CDR3 protein, with no DNA. The specimen's table records tens of thousands of distinct CDR3 sequences. On this clonotype itself: Its antigen is not known.

The V gene's germline CDR1 is MGHDK and CDR2 SYGVNS. The CDR3 has 14 residues. The chain joins TRBV25-1 to TRBJ1-6. This clonotype originated in a human donor in good health. Some clones in this sample may be carry-over from other donors' samples. The sequenced sample consisted of naive CXCR3+ CD8+ T cells from blood. Subset reported: CD45RO-CCR7+CD27+CD95- naive CD8+ T cells expressing CXCR3 (TNR3+). The CDR3 protein is CASSLGGTGSPLHF.